This T cell receptor beta chain was identified in a study of cytomegalovirus exposure and HLA in healthy donors (dated by TCRdb to the late 2010s). General notes on the study: According to an earlier analysis of 550 to 750 of the donors, about 179 million T cells yielded roughly 110 million unique TCR beta sequences and around 280 Gb of sequence data. The study combined high-throughput TCR immunosequencing, statistical association of individual TCRs with disease status, and machine learning to predict cytomegalovirus infection status. Among some 410 genotyped donors of the cohort, an average of around 240,000 unique TCR beta nucleotide sequences were sequenced per donor, roughly a sixth of them non-productive. The study used immunosequencing to profile the T cell repertoires of under 700 subjects and linked those repertoires to cytomegalovirus serostatus. Of the roughly 390 genotyped donors, less than 85% were placed in the genetic ancestry cluster associated with self-reported Caucasian donors. Genome-wide SNP genotypes for about 65% of the roughly 700 donors were used in a later genetic analysis, which treated that subset as a discovery cohort. A later analysis re-analyzed previously published TCR beta repertoires from 650 to 800 donors and added high-resolution HLA genotyping to study TCR occurrence patterns. The study aimed to test whether signatures of past pathogen exposure could be identified by cataloging public T cell receptors. Along with the roughly 710-subject first cohort, a separate validation cohort of about 110 different subjects was used. Rather than using new phenotypic data, the later analysis identified candidate immune exposures from TCR beta sequences and from how often those sequences occurred across donors. An earlier analysis of 587 of the donors used high-throughput TCR beta sequencing to judge whether each TCR beta V gene segment behaved as functional or pseudogenic. Every repertoire in the discovery cohort had been generated on one and the same sequencing platform. Approximately 300 gigabases of sequencing data and about 92 million unique TCR sequences made up an early release that covered nearly 650 HLA-typed donors. Roughly five DR-DQ haplotypes were handled as single units for association and clustering, since linkage in the cohort was strong. HLA typing covered class I and class II loci at four-digit resolution. Donor age, sex, ethnicity and CMV serostatus were compiled alongside the repertoire data. Typing coverage varied by locus: roughly 629-640 donors for A, B, C, DRB1 and DQB1; approximately 520 for DQA1; 600 to 610 for DPA1; approximately 470 for DPB1.

In total, over 600 healthy bone marrow donors made up the cohort. At the time of sampling, every cohort member was nominally healthy, though immune exposures that went unrecorded were likely present. The donor tested CMV seronegative and was one of the 352 seronegative cohort members. Each donor provided a peripheral blood sample, and peripheral blood mononuclear cells were used for TCR beta sequencing. Genomic DNA was extracted from the blood cell samples with the Qiagen DNeasy Blood Extraction Kit. From the cysteine up to the phenylalanine, the CDR3 has a length of 13 residues. Solely the CDR3 DNA is kept, with 39 bases framed from the first base. For this chain, trimming is 2 bases at the V end and 8 bases at the J end, and the number of junction bases without a gene match is 4. Based on the germline V gene, the CDR1 and CDR2 sequences are SGHRS and YFSETQ. Library preparation employed the immunoSEQ multiplex PCR assay. For the multiplex PCR, a mixture combining 60 forward primers for TCR Vbeta segments and 13 reverse primers for TCR Jbeta segments was used. Amplification of the CDR3 region of rearranged TCR beta genes was performed with a multiplex PCR assay on genomic DNA. The Illumina HiSeq System was used to sequence the amplified TCR beta libraries as 87-base-pair reads. The authors' analysis ran thus. In a later analysis, tens of millions of unique TCR beta chains were counted across the approximately 620 repertoires, and roughly 9.9 million of these chains were shared by at least two donors. To remove PCR and sequencing errors, raw reads were error-corrected and collapsed into unique sequences using a nearest-neighbor algorithm that merged closely related sequences. V, D and J gene segments were assigned by aligning CDR3 sequences to IMGT reference sequences. For a sequence to be retained, at least a six-nucleotide match to both a V gene segment and a J gene segment was required. A rearrangement counted as productive if the CDR3 had no stop codons and remained in frame with V and J, and every other rearrangement counted as non-productive. CDR3 was defined according to IMGT convention as the region running from the second conserved V-encoded cysteine to the conserved J-encoded phenylalanine. The earlier analysis of some 600 of the donors excluded sequences that lacked an unambiguous match to a single V gene segment. In an earlier analysis of a few hundred of the donors, V segments were called functional above 56.7% productive rearrangements and were called segregating when the between-donor standard deviation exceeded 5%. A statistical classification framework was built for diagnosing cytomegalovirus status from the catalog of TCR beta chain sequences. V and J gene assignment, in a later analysis, came from comparing TCR nucleotide sequences with IMGT/GENE-DB human TR gene sequences. The TCRdist pipeline was used in a later analysis to assign CDR3 sequences and most-parsimonious VDJ recombination scenarios. In a later analysis, each TCR beta chain was defined by its CDR3 amino acid sequence together with its V-gene family, and reads lacking a unique V-gene family were excluded. In a later analysis, 550 to 650 highly shared, low-generation-probability nucleotide sequences were removed to address suspected cross-contamination and a sequencing artifact. In a later analysis, a clonal expansion index was calculated for each public chain from normalized within-repertoire ranks of inferred template counts. In a later analysis, generation probabilities were computed with a VDJ recombination model fitted to out-of-frame rearrangements, and the resulting probabilities were checked against IGoR. In a later analysis, TCR-TCR, TCR-HLA and TCR-CMV co-occurrence was scored with hypergeometric tests, and a repertoire-size bias correction was applied to TCR pairs. A later analysis estimated false discovery rates by permuting HLA or CMV assignments 20 times. In a later analysis, co-occurring TCRs were grouped using DBSCAN, with TCRdist sequence similarity added in when clustering inside HLA-allele-positive subsets. Repertoires with fewer than 30,000 or more than 120,000 public chains, plus five repertoires with anomalous nucleotide sharing, were excluded from co-occurrence clustering. TCRdb retrieved this table from immuneACCESS and kept in-frame rearrangements only. Not all clones are present; in checked studies, unresolved V genes account for under half, and no reason is known for the remainder. V, J and clone size are taken as reported in that table, and D and trimming were inferred from the DNA itself. This sample comprises fewer than 140,000 clones, roughly 80% of them detected only once. The top ten hold about 1.5% of the sample.

Of note for this clone: Its antigen is unknown. No quality values exist for individual bases; no much larger clone is one base distant.

Beyond this particular receptor, the publication reports: A later analysis found that HLA-associated TCR beta chains were more clonally expanded and had lower generation probabilities than equally common non-associated chains. Only TCR beta chains were sequenced in this cohort, and the absence of alpha or paired-chain data limited detectable features. It was suggested by the authors that the approach could potentially be generalized to other disease states and immunological phenotypes. A further reported finding was that TCR beta sequences accurately predicted the HLA-A and HLA-B alleles for most subjects in the first cohort. Compared with the approximately 670-donor mean, donors in an Asian-associated ancestry cluster had fewer N-insertions in productive TCRs, according to a later genetic analysis. Because the 87-base-pair reads could not distinguish some IMGT-functional V segments, including TRBV6-2 and TRBV6-3, those segments were excluded. Presence/absence analyses assumed roughly uniform sequencing depth across donors, an assumption that may not hold. A later analysis found that most CMV-associated TCR beta chains appeared HLA-restricted, with HLA associations seemingly driven largely by CMV exposure. Because HLA typing was unavailable for some donors at each locus, only the typed subset was used in association tests. Specific HLA alleles were associated with some 15,000 TCR beta sequences at a false discovery rate of 0.05 in a later analysis. According to a later analysis, parvovirus B19, influenza, CMV and Epstein-Barr virus appeared linked to several top co-occurrence clusters. The study gave a list of around 170 TCR beta chains associated with cytomegalovirus. Because counts were too low, some 17 rarely observed V segments, including chromosome 9 orphons, were excluded from the earlier analysis of 587 of the donors. CMV serostatus was the only immune exposure information available for the cohort. According to a later analysis, TCR association rates differed among HLA loci, with DRB1 alleles showing the most associated TCRs and HLA-C alleles showing the fewest. In both the original and validation cohorts, the classifier was reported to diagnose cytomegalovirus status with high specificity and sensitivity. In vitro tests confirmed that a few of the cytomegalovirus-associated TCR beta chains recognize cytomegalovirus antigens. An earlier analysis of 450 to 750 of the donors showed that most TCR beta V segments appeared in productive rearrangements either about 87% or about 30% of the time, which broadly matched IMGT annotations. Correlated functional status among segregating V segments might reflect linkage disequilibrium, but an unknown experimental factor could not be ruled out. Most TCR sequences were seen in very few donors, while some public TCRs were found in many individuals. V-gene and J-gene trimming of TCR beta chains was associated with a missense DCLRE1C variant in a later genetic analysis, and the association was replicated in an independent cohort. Assigning TCR associations to individual alleles was difficult when HLA alleles, especially DR and DQ, strongly co-occurred. A group of highly shared sequence variants was considered likely to be a technical artifact of the sequencing pipeline.

The V gene is TRBV5-1 and the J gene is TRBJ1-2; TRBD1 aligns with 9 central bases. Sequencing was done on a sample of PBMCs. This sequence originates from a man aged 45-65 years in good health and CMV-seronegative. The CDR3 sequence is CASSLQGAEGYTF. The sequence in DNA is TGCGCCAGCAGCTTACAGGGGGCGGAGGGCTACACCTTC.